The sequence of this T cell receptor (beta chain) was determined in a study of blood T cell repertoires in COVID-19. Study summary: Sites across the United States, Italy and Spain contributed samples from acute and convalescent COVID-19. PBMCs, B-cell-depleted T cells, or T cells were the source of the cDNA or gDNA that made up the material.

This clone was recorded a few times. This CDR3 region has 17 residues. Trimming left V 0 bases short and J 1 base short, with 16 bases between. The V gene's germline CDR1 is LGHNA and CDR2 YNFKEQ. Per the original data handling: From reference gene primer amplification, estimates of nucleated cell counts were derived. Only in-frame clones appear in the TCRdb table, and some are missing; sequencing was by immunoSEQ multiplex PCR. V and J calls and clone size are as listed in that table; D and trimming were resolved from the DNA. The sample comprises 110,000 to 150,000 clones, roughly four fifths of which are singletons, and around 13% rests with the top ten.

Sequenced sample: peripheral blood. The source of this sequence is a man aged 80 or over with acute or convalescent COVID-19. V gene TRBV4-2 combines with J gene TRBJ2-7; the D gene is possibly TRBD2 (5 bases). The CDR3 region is CASSQEGRRPTSYEQYF. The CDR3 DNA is TGTGCCAGCAGCCAAGAGGGCAGGAGGCCGACTTCCTACGAGCAGTACTTC.